The 2 T cell receptor beta chains below were found in one sample sequenced in a study of B cell selection in AIRE deficiency. Sorting defined conventional CD4 T cells as CD4+CD127+. This table comes from immunoSEQ multiplex PCR, and its TCRdb copy is limited to in-frame clones, with some not included. The data contain 20,000 to 30,000 clones, around 97% of them singletons. The sequenced material came from conventional CD4+ T cells sorted from PBMCs. All receptors come from a human donor with AIRE deficiency.

The chain employs TRBV29-1 and TRBJ2-1; 8 bases are a match to TRBD1. CDR3 length: 14 residues. CDR1 SQVTM and CDR2 ANQGSEA come from the germline V gene. The V gene end was trimmed by 5 bases and the J gene end by 1 base; junction bases not matched to a gene: 4. CDR3 amino acids: CSVNRGVSYNEQFF. CDR3 DNA sequence: TGCAGCGTTAACAGGGGGGTGTCCTACAATGAGCAGTTCTTC.

The J gene is TRBJ2-7, the V gene TRBV28, with D hard to call. This CDR3 is built from 15 residues. The germline V and J ends were trimmed by 8 bases and 2 bases, with 19 bases remaining between them. CDR1 is MDHEN and CDR2 is SYDVKM in the germline V gene. In nucleotides, the CDR3 is TGTGCCAGCCGAGTCCAGGAACAGATTGCCTACGAGCAGTACTTC. Translating it yields CASRVQEQIAYEQYF.